The TCR beta chain under discussion was sequenced for a study of beta chain features in type 1 diabetes (dated by TCRdb to the late 2010s). General notes on the study: No differences in mean age, gender distribution, total cell number or subset yield were found between patients and healthy donors. Across all samples, around 100 million sorted cells were examined, and cell number per subset correlated strongly with RNA yield. In the study, TCRB repertoires of sorted circulating CD4+ T cell subsets from recently diagnosed type 1 diabetes patients were compared with those of matched healthy donors. Regulatory and stem cell-like memory subsets were isolated from only 8 patients and about 8 healthy donors, whereas naive and central memory subsets came from all 28 donors. Broad study findings and their caveats: Because small numbers of individuals were included in the HLA sub-analyses, any influence of HLA type on TCRB rearrangement was left unresolved. Fewer insertions and more nucleotide deletions at VDJ recombination sites were observed in patients with type 1 diabetes, implying thymic rearrangement abnormalities. Type 1 diabetes patients showed a moderate but significant shortening of TCRB CDR3 length in all four CD4+ subsets. Naive, central memory and regulatory TCRB repertoires appeared to be more similar among patients than among healthy donors. Shorter templates might be favored by PCR, yet because patient and control samples were amplified and corrected together, any such skew would affect both groups equally. Because cDNA was sequenced instead of genomic DNA, highly expressing activated cells could be over-represented, though the groups showed no difference in activation or CD3 levels.

The entire isolated RNA was reverse transcribed using the High Capacity cDNA Reverse Transcription Kit, and thus expressed TCRB transcripts were sequenced. Naive, central memory and regulatory T cell samples underwent deep immunoSEQ sequencing, averaging about 3.57 million total reads per sample. Sorted cells were lysed in RLT buffer and RNA was extracted with DNase-treated RNeasy Micro or Mini kits, depending on cell number. To prevent cross-contamination, each cell subset was processed individually, whereas patient and healthy donor samples were processed jointly. Using the immunoSEQ multiplex PCR, TCRB sequences were amplified from cDNA into 87-bp fragments spanning the CDR3 region. Amplicons were sequenced on the Illumina HiSeq platform. In the authors' own workflow: Synthetic template baselines were used to correct PCR bias computationally, reads within Hamming distance 2 were collapsed together, and singletons that could not be merged were discarded. Reads were aligned to IMGT to assign V, D and J genes, CDR3 length, and insertions or deletions at six rearrangement sites. Clonotype counts were normalized to sorted cell number within each subset before computing true diversity and Gini coefficients with the tcR R package. Repertoire sharing was quantified using the overlap coefficient calculated on TCRB nucleotide sequences. As a proxy for the pre-selection repertoire, out-of-frame TCRB sequences from naive cells were analyzed. TCRdb provides this immuneACCESS table in a form limited to in-frame rearrangements. Some clones are lacking; in checked studies, under half of them reflect an unresolved V gene, and why the rest are absent is not known. Clone size and V and J calls were adopted from that table, with D and trimming inferred from the DNA. The sample yields more than 250,000 clones; approximately 25% were counted once. The ten biggest clones cover around 0.013% of the sample.

In the case of this clone: Its antigen remains undetermined. No quality values exist for individual bases; no much larger clone is one base distant.

The germline V and J ends show losses of 1 base and 6 bases respectively, and no gene match explains 8 bases of the junction. The CDR3, from cysteine to phenylalanine, totals 15 residues. Of all the DNA, just the CDR3 is kept, 45 bases in frame from base 1. CDR1 and CDR2 are read off the germline V gene (reference sequence) as MNHEY and SMNVEV. Each donor gave one peripheral blood draw, averaging approximately 120 mL, which was collected into heparinised tubes. A BD FACSAria II was used to sort naive, central memory, regulatory and stem cell-like memory CD4+ T cells with a panel that included CD45RO, CCR7, CD25, CD127, CD95 and CD27. Every sorted population had a purity above 98%. Right away, PBMCs were isolated by Lymphoprep density gradient centrifugation and were stained directly, with no culture step. So that batch effects would be minimized, each experiment stained and sorted samples in pairs, pairing one healthy donor with one patient.

This clonotype was obtained from a woman under 40 with type 1 diabetes. The sequence joins TRBV27 to TRBJ2-7, with 8 central nucleotides matching TRBD2. The specimen sequenced was naive CD4+ T cells from blood. In the paper's terms, the cell subset or site label means: true naive CD4+ T cells. The DNA sequence is given as TGTGCCAGCAGTTTATTACCCTTAGCGGGAAGCGAGCAGTACTTC. Its translation is CASSLLPLAGSEQYF.